Listed below are T cell receptor beta chains from one sample, sequenced in a study of CD8+ T cells in alopecia areata. Data came from immunoSEQ multiplex PCR; TCRdb stores just in-frame clones and leaves some out. The top ten clones hold approximately 16% of a sample with some 170,000 clones, about three fifths of them seen once. The material was CD4+ T cells sorted from blood, obtained between weeks 55 and 70, from a patient treated with tofacitinib. These receptors all come from a human donor with alopecia areata. Both conserved end residues are part of each CDR3. D genes are given only for firm matches. Some rows have no size entry. The others give once, few or many, or a class for an expanded clone.

v_call: TRBV2
j_call: TRBJ1-2
d_call: -
clone_size: -
cdr3_nt: TGTGCCAGCACCACGGCTGAGGGCGGCTACACCTTC
cdr3_aa: CASTTAEGGYTF

v_call: TRBV29-1
j_call: TRBJ2-4
d_call: -
clone_size: -
cdr3_nt: TGCAGCGGGGAGGCCAAAAACATTCAGTACTTC
cdr3_aa: CSGEAKNIQYF

v_call: TRBV15
j_call: TRBJ1-2
d_call: TRBD1
clone_size: -
cdr3_nt: TGTGCCACCAGCAGAAACAGGGGGGGCTATGGCTACACCTTC
cdr3_aa: CATSRNRGGYGYTF

v_call: TRBV15
j_call: TRBJ1-2
d_call: -
clone_size: -
cdr3_nt: TGTGCCACCAGCAGAGATTTTGGGGACTATGGCTACACCTTC
cdr3_aa: CATSRDFGDYGYTF

v_call: TRBV5-1
j_call: TRBJ2-1
d_call: TRBD1
clone_size: -
cdr3_nt: TGCGCCAGCAGCTTGGTTGCGACAGGGGGGCATGAGCAGTTCTTC
cdr3_aa: CASSLVATGGHEQFF

v_call: TRBV7-2
j_call: TRBJ1-1
d_call: -
clone_size: -
cdr3_nt: TGTGCCAGCAGCTTTATGTTCAGGGACGACACTGAAGCTTTCTTT
cdr3_aa: CASSFMFRDDTEAFF

v_call: TRBV2
j_call: TRBJ1-1
d_call: TRBD1
clone_size: -
cdr3_nt: TGTGCCAGCATGGGACAGGGACAAGCCCGGAGGGTAGAAGCTTTCTTT
cdr3_aa: CASMGQGQARRVEAFF

v_call: TRBV7-9
j_call: TRBJ1-5
d_call: -
clone_size: few
cdr3_nt: TGTGCCAGCAGCCAAGATGGTCAGCCCCAGCATTTT
cdr3_aa: CASSQDGQPQHF

v_call: TRBV7-2
j_call: TRBJ2-7
d_call: TRBD1
clone_size: -
cdr3_nt: TGTGCCAGCAGCTTCGACAGGGGATTTCCCTACGAGCAGTACTTC
cdr3_aa: CASSFDRGFPYEQYF

v_call: TRBV4-2
j_call: TRBJ1-1
d_call: TRBD1
clone_size: -
cdr3_nt: TGTGCCAGCAGCCCCCGCACGGTACAGGGGCTGGAAGCTTTCTTT
cdr3_aa: CASSPRTVQGLEAFF

v_call: TRBV27
j_call: TRBJ2-5
d_call: -
clone_size: -
cdr3_nt: TGTGCCAGCAGGGTTCATATGTACCAAGAGACCCAGTACTTC
cdr3_aa: CASRVHMYQETQYF

v_call: TRBV15
j_call: TRBJ1-5
d_call: -
clone_size: once
cdr3_nt: TGTGCCACCAGCCTGGGACGTCAGCCCCAGCATTTT
cdr3_aa: CATSLGRQPQHF

v_call: TRBV6-1
j_call: TRBJ2-7
d_call: TRBD1
clone_size: -
cdr3_nt: TGTGCCAGCAGTGCGTTACCTCCCAAGGTCGGACAGGGCTACGAGCAGTACTTC
cdr3_aa: CASSALPPKVGQGYEQYF

v_call: TRBV2
j_call: TRBJ1-5
d_call: TRBD1
clone_size: few
cdr3_nt: TGTGCCAGCAGTGACAGGGGGGTAAATCAGCCCCAGCATTTT
cdr3_aa: CASSDRGVNQPQHF

v_call: TRBV5-1
j_call: TRBJ2-7
d_call: TRBD1
clone_size: -
cdr3_nt: TGCGCCAGCAGCGACGGGACAGGAACCTCCTACGAGCAGTACTTC
cdr3_aa: CASSDGTGTSYEQYF

v_call: TRBV7-9
j_call: TRBJ1-2
d_call: -
clone_size: -
cdr3_nt: TGTGCCAGCAGCGATTATTTCGCTAACTATGGCTACACCTTC
cdr3_aa: CASSDYFANYGYTF

v_call: TRBV29-1
j_call: TRBJ2-5
d_call: TRBD1
clone_size: few
cdr3_nt: TGCAGCGCGGGACAGGGAGTGGAGACCCAGTACTTC
cdr3_aa: CSAGQGVETQYF

v_call: TRBV5-1
j_call: TRBJ2-2
d_call: TRBD1
clone_size: -
cdr3_nt: TGCGCCAGCAGCTTCGAGACAGGGAGGAACACCGGGGAGCTGTTTTTT
cdr3_aa: CASSFETGRNTGELFF

v_call: TRBV5-6
j_call: TRBJ1-2
d_call: -
clone_size: -
cdr3_nt: TGTGCCAGCAGCTTGGACAGCGATGGCTACACCTTC
cdr3_aa: CASSLDSDGYTF

v_call: TRBV7-9
j_call: TRBJ2-5
d_call: -
clone_size: -
cdr3_nt: TGTGCCAGCACCCCGGGCAACCAAGAGACCCAGTACTTC
cdr3_aa: CASTPGNQETQYF

v_call: TRBV7-7
j_call: TRBJ2-1
d_call: TRBD2
clone_size: few
cdr3_nt: TGTGCCAGCAGCCCCTTTACTAGCGGCCTAGAGCAGTTCTTC
cdr3_aa: CASSPFTSGLEQFF

v_call: TRBV4-1
j_call: TRBJ1-1
d_call: -
clone_size: -
cdr3_nt: TGCGCCAGCAGCCAGAGGGGAGGCACTGAAGCTTTCTTT
cdr3_aa: CASSQRGGTEAFF

v_call: TRBV15
j_call: TRBJ2-3
d_call: -
clone_size: -
cdr3_nt: TGTGCCACCAGCAGAGATACATATACGCAGTATTTT
cdr3_aa: CATSRDTYTQYF

v_call: TRBV2
j_call: TRBJ2-3
d_call: -
clone_size: -
cdr3_nt: TGTGCCCAGCAGGGCGGGCTAAGCACAGATACGCAGTATTTT
cdr3_aa: CAQQGGLSTDTQYF

v_call: TRBV18
j_call: TRBJ2-7
d_call: -
clone_size: -
cdr3_nt: TGTGCCAGCTCACGGTTGGCAGGAGCGGCCTACGAGCAGTACTTC
cdr3_aa: CASSRLAGAAYEQYF

v_call: TRBV29-1
j_call: TRBJ1-5
d_call: -
clone_size: -
cdr3_nt: TGCAGCGTCAGGGTGGGGGGCAATCAGCCCCAGCATTTT
cdr3_aa: CSVRVGGNQPQHF

v_call: TRBV18
j_call: TRBJ1-2
d_call: -
clone_size: few
cdr3_nt: TGTGCCAGCTCACCAGACGCAAAAGGCTACACCTTC
cdr3_aa: CASSPDAKGYTF

v_call: TRBV29-1
j_call: TRBJ2-2
d_call: -
clone_size: -
cdr3_nt: TGCAGCGTTACCGGGGCAGGGGAGCTGTTTTTT
cdr3_aa: CSVTGAGELFF

v_call: TRBV7-2
j_call: TRBJ2-7
d_call: -
clone_size: -
cdr3_nt: TGTGCCAGCAGCCAGAACACCTACGAGCAGTACTTC
cdr3_aa: CASSQNTYEQYF

v_call: TRBV30
j_call: TRBJ1-1
d_call: -
clone_size: few
cdr3_nt: TGTGCCTGGAGGGACACCGGACAGCCGAACACTGAAGCTTTCTTT
cdr3_aa: CAWRDTGQPNTEAFF

v_call: TRBV5-6
j_call: TRBJ1-6
d_call: -
clone_size: -
cdr3_nt: TGTGCCAGCAGCTTGCGATCCGGCGAGCTCCTCCACTTT
cdr3_aa: CASSLRSGELLHF

v_call: TRBV29-1
j_call: TRBJ2-7
d_call: -
clone_size: few
cdr3_nt: TGCAGCGTTGCCGCCGAGGGCCAGGGCTACGAGCAGTACTTC
cdr3_aa: CSVAAEGQGYEQYF

v_call: TRBV7-2
j_call: TRBJ2-6
d_call: -
clone_size: -
cdr3_nt: TGTGCCAGCAGCACAGGGTTTGTTGGGGCCAACGTCCTGACTTTC
cdr3_aa: CASSTGFVGANVLTF

v_call: TRBV5-1
j_call: TRBJ2-7
d_call: -
clone_size: -
cdr3_nt: TGCGCCAGCAGCTTTAACCCGCCAGATTACGAGCAGTACTTC
cdr3_aa: CASSFNPPDYEQYF

v_call: TRBV9
j_call: TRBJ1-6
d_call: TRBD1
clone_size: many
cdr3_nt: TGTGCCAGCAGCGTGGGGGGACAGGAGAATTCACCCCTCCACTTT
cdr3_aa: CASSVGGQENSPLHF

v_call: TRBV29-1
j_call: TRBJ2-1
d_call: -
clone_size: -
cdr3_nt: TGCAGCGTTGTTACAGTTTTAACCTACAATGAGCAGTTCTTC
cdr3_aa: CSVVTVLTYNEQFF

v_call: TRBV30
j_call: TRBJ2-5
d_call: TRBD2
clone_size: -
cdr3_nt: TGTGCCTGGACTTTCTTGAGCGGGAGCAGGAGCAAGACCCAGTACTTC
cdr3_aa: CAWTFLSGSRSKTQYF

v_call: TRBV6-5
j_call: TRBJ2-1
d_call: -
clone_size: -
cdr3_nt: TGTGCCAGCAGTTATACCACATACAATGAGCAGTTCTTC
cdr3_aa: CASSYTTYNEQFF

v_call: TRBV30
j_call: TRBJ2-7
d_call: -
clone_size: few
cdr3_nt: TGTGCCTGGAGGTTTGGATCCACTACCTACGAGCAGTACTTC
cdr3_aa: CAWRFGSTTYEQYF

v_call: TRBV6-5
j_call: TRBJ2-7
d_call: TRBD2
clone_size: -
cdr3_nt: TGTGCCAGCAGTTACCGGGGGGGATACGAGCAGTACTTC
cdr3_aa: CASSYRGGYEQYF

v_call: TRBV6-1
j_call: TRBJ2-3
d_call: -
clone_size: -
cdr3_nt: TGTGCCAGCAGCTCAGGGAGGGGGCTCGCAGATACGCAGTATTTT
cdr3_aa: CASSSGRGLADTQYF

v_call: TRBV9
j_call: TRBJ2-3
d_call: -
clone_size: -
cdr3_nt: TGTGCCAGCAGCGCGGACAGTACAGATACGCAGTATTTT
cdr3_aa: CASSADSTDTQYF

v_call: TRBV29-1
j_call: TRBJ2-5
d_call: -
clone_size: few
cdr3_nt: TGCAGCGTTGGGCCCATGGGCCAAGAGACCCAGTACTTC
cdr3_aa: CSVGPMGQETQYF

v_call: TRBV10-3
j_call: TRBJ1-3
d_call: -
clone_size: few
cdr3_nt: TGTGCCATGAACATCAGACTTGGGGACACCATATATTTT
cdr3_aa: CAMNIRLGDTIYF

v_call: TRBV6-1
j_call: TRBJ2-7
d_call: -
clone_size: -
cdr3_nt: TGTGCCAGCAGTGAATCAACCTACGAGCAGTACTTC
cdr3_aa: CASSESTYEQYF

v_call: TRBV9
j_call: TRBJ1-5
d_call: -
clone_size: -
cdr3_nt: TGTGCCAGCAGCGCAGGTCAGGGTAGCAATCAGCCCCAGCATTTT
cdr3_aa: CASSAGQGSNQPQHF

v_call: TRBV25-1
j_call: TRBJ2-3
d_call: -
clone_size: once
cdr3_nt: TGTGCCAGCAGTACAGGTAGCGCAGATACGCAGTATTTT
cdr3_aa: CASSTGSADTQYF

v_call: TRBV7-9
j_call: TRBJ1-2
d_call: -
clone_size: few
cdr3_nt: TGTGCCAGCAGCAACCGACAGACAGATAACTATGGCTACACCTTC
cdr3_aa: CASSNRQTDNYGYTF

v_call: TRBV2
j_call: TRBJ1-2
d_call: -
clone_size: -
cdr3_nt: TGTGCCAGCACCCAGTCTGCGGGGGGCTATGGCTACACCTTC
cdr3_aa: CASTQSAGGYGYTF

v_call: TRBV19
j_call: TRBJ2-7
d_call: TRBD1
clone_size: -
cdr3_nt: TGTGCCAGTAGTAGACCGGGACAGGCTAACACTCAGTACTTC
cdr3_aa: CASSRPGQANTQYF

v_call: TRBV7-9
j_call: TRBJ1-4
d_call: TRBD1
clone_size: -
cdr3_nt: TGTGCCAGCAGCTTAGGTGACAGGGAGCATGAAAAACTGTTTTTT
cdr3_aa: CASSLGDREHEKLFF

v_call: TRBV2
j_call: TRBJ1-5
d_call: TRBD1
clone_size: few
cdr3_nt: TGTGCCAGCAGTGAAAACAGGGGGGTTCATCAGCCCCAGCATTTT
cdr3_aa: CASSENRGVHQPQHF

v_call: TRBV4-2
j_call: TRBJ1-2
d_call: -
clone_size: -
cdr3_nt: TGTGCCAGCAGCCAAGAAATCGACGCTGCTTCCGTGTATGGCTACACCTTC
cdr3_aa: CASSQEIDAASVYGYTF